Sequencing of this TCR beta chain was carried out in a study of blood T cells in healthy people across ages. Germline CDR1 is LGHNA and CDR2 is YSLEER. Trimming stripped 1 base from V and 2 bases from J, with 11 bases between. This CDR3 has 15 amino acids. The use of a sample-barcoded 5' primer and a J-beta primer mix characterized a second PCR of roughly 7 to 11 cycles. Tags on each cDNA molecule came from a template-switch adaptor with 12 random nucleotides. TCRdb independently ran MiXCR on the 5' RACE reads; one entry per CDR3 protein. Of fewer than 750,000 distinct CDR3 sequences in the sample, around 50% were seen once. Findings and limits, study-wide: Per-million-T-cell TCR beta diversity fell roughly linearly with age.

On this clonotype itself: The antigen remains undetermined.

V gene TRBV4-3 combines with J gene TRBJ2-5; the D gene is possibly TRBD2 (5 bases). The TCR comes from an elderly man in good health. The sample taken for sequencing was blood. The CDR3 spells CASSQVTGRQETQYF. DNA of the CDR3: TGCGCCAGCAGCCAAGTAACGGGAAGACAAGAGACCCAGTACTTC.